These T cell receptor beta chains were read from a single sample in a study of cytomegalovirus exposure and HLA in healthy donors. This table comes from immunoSEQ multiplex PCR, and its TCRdb copy is limited to in-frame clones, with some not included. Of 150,000 to 200,000 clones in the sample, approximately 11% are singletons; the top ten hold 7.8%. Sequencing was done on a sample of PBMCs. The receptors come from a man aged 45-65 years in good health and CMV-seropositive. CDR3s include the opening cysteine and the closing phenylalanine or tryptophan. A D gene is named only where the DNA matches it firmly. Rows give clone size only sometimes, using once, few, many, or a class for an expanded clone.

d_call,j_call,clone_size,v_call,cdr3_aa,cdr3_nt
TRBD1,TRBJ1-2,-,TRBV4-2,CASSQDRRQGSYGYTF,TGTGCCAGCAGCCAAGACCGCCGACAGGGGTCCTATGGCTACACCTTC
-,TRBJ2-5,few,TRBV20-1,CSAFQETQYF,TGCAGTGCCTTTCAAGAGACCCAGTACTTC
TRBD1,TRBJ2-5,-,TRBV5-1,CASSFQQGSQETQYF,TGCGCCAGCAGCTTTCAACAGGGGTCCCAAGAGACCCAGTACTTC
-,TRBJ2-1,-,TRBV9,CASSTARQINEQFF,TGTGCCAGCAGTACCGCCCGACAGATTAATGAGCAGTTCTTC
TRBD1,TRBJ1-3,-,TRBV6-6,CASSSRDSGNTIYF,TGTGCCAGCAGTTCCCGGGACAGTGGAAACACCATATATTTT
TRBD1,TRBJ1-2,-,TRBV11-2,CASSLGGGEGYTF,TGTGCCAGCAGCTTAGGAGGGGGCGAGGGCTACACCTTC
TRBD1,TRBJ2-7,few,TRBV18,CASSPGQGFDEQYF,TGTGCCAGCTCACCGGGACAGGGGTTCGACGAGCAGTACTTC
TRBD1,TRBJ2-2,few,TRBV28,CASSSGGDTGELFF,TGTGCCAGCAGTTCAGGGGGCGATACCGGGGAGCTGTTTTTT
TRBD2,TRBJ2-4,few,TRBV5-1,CASSQGLAGAKNIQYF,TGCGCCAGCAGCCAGGGACTAGCGGGGGCCAAAAACATTCAGTACTTC
TRBD2,TRBJ2-3,-,TRBV14,CASSSRTSLDTQYF,TGTGCCAGCAGCTCACGGACTAGCTTGGATACGCAGTATTTT
TRBD1,TRBJ1-5,-,TRBV15,CATSSQLIRTGGGQPQHF,TGTGCCACCAGCAGTCAACTTATAAGGACAGGGGGCGGACAGCCCCAGCATTTT
-,TRBJ2-5,-,TRBV18,CASSPGRGETQYF,TGTGCCAGCTCACCAGGACGAGGGGAGACCCAGTACTTC
-,TRBJ2-1,many,TRBV7-2,CASSLASGTYNEQFF,TGTGCCAGCAGCTTAGCGTCCGGGACCTACAATGAGCAGTTCTTC
TRBD2,TRBJ2-2,few,TRBV5-4,CASSQGLAGGPGELFF,TGTGCCAGCAGCCAGGGACTAGCGGGGGGTCCCGGGGAGCTGTTTTTT
-,TRBJ2-5,few,TRBV7-9,CASSLGFREETQYF,TGTGCCAGCAGCTTAGGTTTCAGGGAAGAGACCCAGTACTTC
-,TRBJ2-3,-,TRBV18,CASSLLGLAGTDTQYF,TGTGCCAGCTCACTCCTTGGGTTAGCGGGCACAGATACGCAGTATTTT
TRBD1,TRBJ2-2,-,TRBV12-5,CASGIGQGTNTGELFF,TGTGCTAGTGGTATTGGACAGGGGACTAACACCGGGGAGCTGTTTTTT
-,TRBJ2-4,few,TRBV5-6,CASSLERRIQYF,TGTGCCAGCAGCTTAGAGCGGCGCATTCAGTACTTC
TRBD1,TRBJ1-6,few,TRBV9,CASSEQGGSSYNSPLHF,TGTGCCAGCAGCGAACAGGGGGGGAGCTCCTATAATTCACCCCTCCACTTT
-,TRBJ1-1,-,TRBV6-5,CASSYGGFAEAFF,TGTGCCAGCAGTTACGGAGGATTCGCTGAAGCTTTCTTT
-,TRBJ2-2,few,TRBV4-3,CASSPLLPTGEGAGELFF,TGCGCCAGCAGCCCGTTATTGCCGACAGGGGAGGGAGCCGGGGAGCTGTTTTTT
-,TRBJ1-1,-,TRBV25-1,CASSGGQNTEAFF,TGTGCCAGCAGTGGGGGACAGAACACTGAAGCTTTCTTT
TRBD1,TRBJ1-2,few,TRBV7-3,CASSPRDRGGYGYTF,TGTGCCAGCAGCCCACGGGACAGGGGAGGCTATGGCTACACCTTC
TRBD1,TRBJ2-7,few,TRBV5-8,CASSWDRGQYEQYF,TGTGCCAGCAGCTGGGACAGGGGGCAGTACGAGCAGTACTTC
TRBD1,TRBJ1-2,-,TRBV5-1,CASGQGSAYGYTF,TGCGCCAGCGGACAGGGGTCTGCCTATGGCTACACCTTC
-,TRBJ1-1,-,TRBV28,CASSPSNTEAFF,TGTGCAAGCAGCCCTTCGAACACTGAAGCTTTCTTT
TRBD1,TRBJ1-2,-,TRBV6-5,CASSYSTGGLGYTF,TGTGCCAGCAGTTACTCGACAGGGGGATTAGGCTACACCTTC
TRBD2,TRBJ2-2,few,TRBV9,CASSLADLAGGPGELFF,TGTGCCAGCAGCCTCGCCGACCTAGCGGGGGGGCCCGGGGAGCTGTTTTTT
TRBD2,TRBJ2-1,-,TRBV5-1,CASSAGTSGPFEQFF,TGCGCCAGCTCCGCCGGGACTAGCGGTCCCTTTGAGCAGTTCTTC
TRBD2,TRBJ2-3,-,TRBV6-5,CASSLAGGHPTDTQYF,TGTGCCAGCAGTTTAGCGGGGGGTCACCCCACAGATACGCAGTATTTT
-,TRBJ1-3,-,TRBV5-1,CASSSDRASSGNTIYF,TGCGCCAGCAGCTCGGACAGAGCCAGCTCTGGAAACACCATATATTTT
TRBD1,TRBJ1-5,-,TRBV6-5,CASSYSGTDNQPQHF,TGTGCCAGCAGTTACTCGGGGACAGATAATCAGCCCCAGCATTTT
-,TRBJ1-3,few,TRBV30,CAWSAAGLTFSGNTIYF,TGTGCCTGGAGTGCGGCAGGACTAACTTTCTCTGGAAACACCATATATTTT
TRBD1,TRBJ1-4,few,TRBV19,CASQDRVNEKLFF,TGTGCCAGCCAAGACAGGGTGAATGAAAAACTGTTTTTT
-,TRBJ1-1,-,TRBV18,CASSPQGIRTEAFF,TGTGCCAGCTCACCCCAGGGAATCCGCACTGAAGCTTTCTTT
-,TRBJ1-2,-,TRBV6-1,CASSDRVGYTF,TGTGCCAGCAGTGACAGGGTCGGCTACACCTTC
TRBD1,TRBJ1-5,few,TRBV19,CASSPGTGSYQPQHF,TGTGCCAGTAGTCCGGGGACAGGGTCCTATCAGCCCCAGCATTTT
-,TRBJ1-5,-,TRBV25-1,CASSALAHQPQHF,TGTGCCAGCAGCGCCCTAGCCCATCAGCCCCAGCATTTT
-,TRBJ2-1,few,TRBV7-3,CASSLKISQFF,TGTGCCAGCAGCTTAAAGATTAGTCAGTTCTTC
-,TRBJ1-2,few,TRBV5-1,CASTLQEGHGYTF,TGCGCCAGCACCCTCCAGGAGGGGCATGGCTACACCTTC
-,TRBJ1-1,few,TRBV7-9,CASISPSPPEAFF,TGTGCCAGCATATCTCCAAGCCCCCCTGAAGCTTTCTTT
TRBD2,TRBJ2-7,-,TRBV2,CASRGHSGGPPNEQYF,TGTGCCAGCAGGGGGCATAGCGGGGGTCCACCCAACGAGCAGTACTTC
TRBD1,TRBJ2-3,-,TRBV30,CAWRRDRPSTDTQYF,TGTGCCTGGAGACGGGACAGACCTAGCACAGATACGCAGTATTTT
-,TRBJ1-6,-,TRBV25-1,CASSEPAGHNSPLHF,TGTGCCAGCAGTGAACCCGCGGGACATAATTCACCCCTCCACTTT
-,TRBJ1-2,few,TRBV2,CASTSPGSVDGTF,TGTGCCAGCACTTCCCCGGGTTCGGTGGATGGCACCTTC
-,TRBJ1-4,-,TRBV7-9,CASSLQVWEKLFF,TGTGCCAGCAGCCTCCAGGTGTGGGAAAAACTGTTTTTT
-,TRBJ1-5,-,TRBV28,CASSSGNRVIQPQHF,TGTGCCAGCAGTTCGGGGAACAGGGTCATCCAGCCCCAGCATTTT
-,TRBJ2-3,once,TRBV28,CASSPIAPTRNTQYF,TGTGCCAGCAGTCCCATAGCCCCTACACGAAATACGCAGTATTTT
-,TRBJ1-5,-,TRBV7-2,CASSPWTATTYSNQPQHF,TGTGCCAGCAGCCCATGGACAGCCACCACCTATAGCAATCAGCCCCAGCATTTT
-,TRBJ1-1,few,TRBV19,CASSIGQVVNTEAFF,TGTGCCAGTAGTATAGGACAGGTGGTGAACACTGAAGCTTTCTTT
TRBD2,TRBJ2-3,few,TRBV30,CAWSSGAGGSSTDTQYF,TGTGCCTGGAGTTCCGGAGCGGGGGGCTCGAGCACAGATACGCAGTATTTT
-,TRBJ2-1,few,TRBV21-1,CASSTLNEQFF,TGTGCCAGCAGCACTCTCAATGAGCAGTTCTTC
TRBD2,TRBJ2-1,-,TRBV9,CASSLSGGLYNEQFF,TGTGCCAGCAGCCTTAGCGGGGGACTCTACAATGAGCAGTTCTTC
-,TRBJ1-3,few,TRBV19,CASSASPGVSGNTIYF,TGTGCCAGTAGTGCCTCCCCCGGGGTCTCTGGAAACACCATATATTTT
-,TRBJ2-2,-,TRBV5-4,CASSLRSGGAGELFF,TGTGCCAGCAGCTTGAGGTCCGGGGGAGCCGGGGAGCTGTTTTTT
-,TRBJ1-1,-,TRBV25-1,CASKGHQNTEAFF,TGTGCCAGCAAGGGACATCAGAACACTGAAGCTTTCTTT
TRBD1,TRBJ1-3,-,TRBV18,CASSRDRGNTIYF,TGTGCCAGCTCACGGGACAGAGGAAACACCATATATTTT
-,TRBJ2-3,-,TRBV15,CATSRDRGAGTDTQYF,TGTGCCACCAGCAGAGATCGGGGGGCAGGTACAGATACGCAGTATTTT
-,TRBJ1-1,-,TRBV11-3,CASSKSTPGVTEAFF,TGTGCCAGCAGCAAAAGCACGCCAGGGGTCACTGAAGCTTTCTTT